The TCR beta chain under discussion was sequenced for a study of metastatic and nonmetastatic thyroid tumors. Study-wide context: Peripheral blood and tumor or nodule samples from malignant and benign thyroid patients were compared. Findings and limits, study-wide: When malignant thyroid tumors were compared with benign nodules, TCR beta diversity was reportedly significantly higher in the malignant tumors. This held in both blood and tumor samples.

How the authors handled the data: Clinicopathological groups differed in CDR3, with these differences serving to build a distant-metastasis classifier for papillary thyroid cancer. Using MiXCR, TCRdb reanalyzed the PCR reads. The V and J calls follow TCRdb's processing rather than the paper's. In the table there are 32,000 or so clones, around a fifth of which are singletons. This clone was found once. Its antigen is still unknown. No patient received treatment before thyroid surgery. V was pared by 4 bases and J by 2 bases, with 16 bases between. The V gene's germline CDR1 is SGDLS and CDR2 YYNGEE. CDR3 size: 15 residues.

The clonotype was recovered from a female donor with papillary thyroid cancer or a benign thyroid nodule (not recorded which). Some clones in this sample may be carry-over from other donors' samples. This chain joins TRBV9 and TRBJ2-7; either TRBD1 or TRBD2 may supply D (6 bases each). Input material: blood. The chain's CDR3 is CASSTDKGGPYEQYF. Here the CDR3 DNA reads TGTGCCAGCAGCACCGACAAGGGGGGACCCTACGAGCAGTACTTC.